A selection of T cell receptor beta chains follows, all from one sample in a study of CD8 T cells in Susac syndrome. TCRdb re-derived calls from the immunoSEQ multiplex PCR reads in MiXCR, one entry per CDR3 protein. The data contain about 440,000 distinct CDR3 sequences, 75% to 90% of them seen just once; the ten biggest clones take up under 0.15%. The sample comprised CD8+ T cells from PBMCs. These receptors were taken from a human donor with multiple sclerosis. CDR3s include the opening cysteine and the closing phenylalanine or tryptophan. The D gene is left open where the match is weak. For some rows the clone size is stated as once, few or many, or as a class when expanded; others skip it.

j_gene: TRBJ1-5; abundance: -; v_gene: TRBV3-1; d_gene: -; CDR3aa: CASSQGSPINQPQHF; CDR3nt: TGTGCCAGCAGCCAAGGCTCACCCATTAATCAGCCCCAGCATTTT
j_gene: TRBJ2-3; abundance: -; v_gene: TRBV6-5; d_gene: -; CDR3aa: CASSPGAGAADTQYF; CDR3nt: TGTGCCAGCTCCCCTGGGGCAGGCGCTGCAGATACGCAGTATTTT
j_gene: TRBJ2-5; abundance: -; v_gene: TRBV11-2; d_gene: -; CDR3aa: CASSLVWGGTETQYF; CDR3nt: TGTGCCAGCAGCTTAGTTTGGGGCGGGACAGAGACCCAGTACTTC
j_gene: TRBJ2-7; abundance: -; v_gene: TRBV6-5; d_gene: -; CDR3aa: CASSYSGLTGSYEQYF; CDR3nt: TGTGCCAGCAGTTACTCGGGCCTCACTGGCTCCTACGAGCAGTACTTC
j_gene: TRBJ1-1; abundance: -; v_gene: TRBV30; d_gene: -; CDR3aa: CAWMEGTGLSTEVFF; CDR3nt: TGTGCCTGGATGGAGGGGACCGGCCTGAGCACTGAAGTTTTCTTT
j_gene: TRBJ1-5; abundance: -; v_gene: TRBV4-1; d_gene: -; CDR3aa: CASSQDIGQPKLDQPQHF; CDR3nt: TGCGCCAGCAGCCAAGATATTGGGCAGCCAAAATTAGATCAGCCCCAGCATTTT
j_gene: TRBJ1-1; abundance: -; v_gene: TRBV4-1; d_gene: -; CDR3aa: CASSQETGINTEAFF; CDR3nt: TGCGCCAGCAGCCAAGAGACAGGTATCAACACTGAAGCTTTCTTT
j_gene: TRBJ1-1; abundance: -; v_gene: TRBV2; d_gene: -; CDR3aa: CAISRGVAQSEAFF; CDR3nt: TGTGCCATCTCGAGGGGCGTTGCCCAAAGTGAAGCTTTCTTT
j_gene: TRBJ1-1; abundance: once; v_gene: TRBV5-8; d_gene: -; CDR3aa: CASAGSEAFF; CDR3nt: TGTGCCAGCGCAGGTTCGGAAGCTTTCTTT
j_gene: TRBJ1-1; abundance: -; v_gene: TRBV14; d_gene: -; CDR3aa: CASSQDHELWGVSAFF; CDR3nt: TGTGCCAGCAGCCAAGATCATGAACTCTGGGGGGTATCGGCTTTCTTT
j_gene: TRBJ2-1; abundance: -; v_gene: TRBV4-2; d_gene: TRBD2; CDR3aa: CASSQGSGGAEGNEQFF; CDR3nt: TGTGCCAGCAGCCAAGGTAGCGGGGGGGCTGAGGGTAATGAGCAGTTCTTC
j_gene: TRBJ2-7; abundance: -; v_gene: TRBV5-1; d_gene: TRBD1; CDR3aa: CASSSDPGQGYEQYF; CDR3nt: TGCGCCAGCAGCTCCGACCCGGGACAGGGCTACGAGCAGTACTTC
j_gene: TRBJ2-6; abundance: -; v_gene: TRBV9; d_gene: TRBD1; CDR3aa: CASSLRTGESGANVLTF; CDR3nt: TGTGCCAGCAGCCTCCGGACAGGGGAGTCTGGGGCCAACGTCCTGACTTTC
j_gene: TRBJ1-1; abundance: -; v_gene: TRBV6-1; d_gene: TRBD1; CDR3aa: CASSELTSGQGEAFF; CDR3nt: TGTGCCAGCAGTGAACTGACTTCGGGACAGGGTGAAGCTTTCTTT
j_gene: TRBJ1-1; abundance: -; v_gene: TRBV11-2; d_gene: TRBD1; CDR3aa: CASSSGQGGNTEAFF; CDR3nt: TGTGCCAGCAGTTCGGGACAGGGTGGAAACACTGAAGCTTTCTTT
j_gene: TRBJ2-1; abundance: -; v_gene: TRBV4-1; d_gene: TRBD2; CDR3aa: CASSQDPPTSVSYNEQFF; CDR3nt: TGCGCCAGCAGCCAAGACCCCCCTACTAGCGTCTCCTACAATGAGCAGTTCTTC
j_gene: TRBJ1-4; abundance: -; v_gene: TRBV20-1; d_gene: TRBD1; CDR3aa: CSARGGTGSEKLFF; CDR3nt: TGCAGTGCTAGAGGCGGGACAGGGTCTGAAAAACTGTTTTTT
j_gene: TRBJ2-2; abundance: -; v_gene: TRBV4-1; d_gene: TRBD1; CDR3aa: CASSRTGTGNTGELFF; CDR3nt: TGCGCCAGCAGCCGTACCGGGACAGGGAACACCGGGGAGCTGTTTTTT
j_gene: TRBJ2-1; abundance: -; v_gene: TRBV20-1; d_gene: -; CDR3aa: CSATNLYSDNEQFF; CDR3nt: TGCAGTGCTACAAACCTATACTCGGACAATGAGCAGTTCTTC
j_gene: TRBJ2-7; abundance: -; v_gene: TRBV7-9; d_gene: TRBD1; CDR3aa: CASSHSPGQGADEQYF; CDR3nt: TGTGCCAGCAGCCACTCACCGGGACAGGGGGCCGACGAGCAGTACTTC
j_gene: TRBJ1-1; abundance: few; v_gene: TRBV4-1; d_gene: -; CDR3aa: CASSQNNIEAFF; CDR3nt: TGCGCCAGCAGCCAAAATAACATTGAAGCTTTCTTT
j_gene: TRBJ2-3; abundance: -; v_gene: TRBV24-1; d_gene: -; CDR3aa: CATSPNADTQYF; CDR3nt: TGTGCCACCAGTCCCAACGCAGATACGCAGTATTTT
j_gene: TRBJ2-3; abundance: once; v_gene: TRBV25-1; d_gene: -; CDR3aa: CASSDPRGVGDTQYF; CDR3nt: TGTGCCAGCAGTGATCCCCGGGGTGTTGGAGATACGCAGTATTTT
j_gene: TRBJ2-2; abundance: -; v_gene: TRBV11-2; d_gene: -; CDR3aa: CASSLGWETGELFF; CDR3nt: TGTGCCAGCAGCTTAGGATGGGAAACCGGGGAGCTGTTTTTT
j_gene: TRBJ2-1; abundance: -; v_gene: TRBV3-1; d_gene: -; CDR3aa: CASSFNVRRMGHNEQFF; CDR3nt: TGTGCCAGCAGCTTCAACGTCAGGAGGATGGGACACAATGAGCAGTTCTTC
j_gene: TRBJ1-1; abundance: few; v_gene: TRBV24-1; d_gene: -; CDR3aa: CATSWDGEAFF; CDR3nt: TGTGCCACCAGTTGGGACGGGGAAGCTTTCTTT
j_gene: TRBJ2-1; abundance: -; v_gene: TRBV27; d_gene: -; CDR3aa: CASSLSGGRGWRNEQFF; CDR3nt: TGTGCCAGCAGTTTATCAGGGGGGCGGGGGTGGAGGAATGAGCAGTTCTTC
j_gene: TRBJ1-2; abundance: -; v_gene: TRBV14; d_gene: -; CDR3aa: CASSQDPRDDYGYTF; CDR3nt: TGTGCCAGCAGCCAAGATCCAAGGGACGACTATGGCTACACCTTC
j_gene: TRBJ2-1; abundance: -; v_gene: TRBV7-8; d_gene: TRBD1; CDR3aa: CASSLLQGAALEQFF; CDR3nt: TGTGCCAGCAGCCTACTACAGGGGGCGGCTCTTGAGCAGTTCTTC